Below, 26 T cell receptor beta chains from the same sample are listed, as sequenced in a study of T cells in Graves' hyperthyroidism and ophthalmopathy. RNA transcripts were the template for amplifying TCR beta CDR3 regions. The study used the HTBI primer set for a first-round RT-PCR of the TCR CDR3. TCRdb redid the calling of the multiplex PCR reads with MiXCR, one entry per CDR3 protein. The sample records some 490,000 distinct CDR3 sequences, under 25% being singletons. Sequenced input: blood. Source of these receptors: a woman in her seventies with Graves' ophthalmopathy.

This clonotype has ten or more counts. The chain links TRBV20-1 to TRBJ1-2; D unresolved. Germline CDR1 is DFQATT and CDR2 is SNEGSKA (reference sequence). The V end lost 0 bases, the J end lost 7 bases, and 15 bases lay between the germline ends. The CDR3 has 14 amino acids. The DNA of the CDR3 is TGCAGTGCTAGAGATCCCAGCGGCTCAGGTGGCTACACCTTC. Its protein product is CSARDPSGSGGYTF.

The V call is TRBV11-2, the J call TRBJ2-7; either TRBD1 or TRBD2 may supply D (5 bases each). Trimming cost V 1 base and J 0 bases, with 16 bases left between them. The CDR3 totals 17 residues. In germline, CDR1 is SGHAT, CDR2 FQNNGV. The CDR3 loop reads CASSLGSGWDDSYEQYF. CDR3 DNA sequence: TGTGCCAGCAGCTTAGGGTCTGGGTGGGACGACTCCTACGAGCAGTACTTC.

A few counts support this clonotype. The chain uses TRBV15 and TRBJ2-1, with TRBD2 matching 11 bases. CDR1 and CDR2 (germline): LNHNV, YYDKDF (reference sequence). This CDR3 is 18 amino acids long. The V gene end was trimmed by 1 base and the J gene end by 12 bases; junction bases not matched to a gene: 17. CDR3 loop: CATSRARGTSGLGFVQFF. In nucleotides, the CDR3 is TGTGCCACCAGCAGAGCCCGAGGGACTAGCGGTCTTGGGTTTGTGCAGTTCTTC. Supplemented by reference TRBV15 and TRBJ2-1, the full variable domain reads DAMVIQNPRYQVTQFGKPVTLSCSQTLNHNVMYWYQQKSSQAPKLLFHYYDKDFNNEADTPDNFQSRRPNTSFCFLDIRSPGLGDTAMYLCATSRARGTSGLGFVQFFGPGTRLTVL.

The rearrangement links TRBV30 to TRBJ1-1, with 8 nucleotides matching TRBD1. CDR3 length equals 13 residues. The germline V gene has CDR1 GTSNPN and CDR2 SVGIG (reference sequence). The V and J ends lost 3 bases and 6 bases, in that order; junction bases with no gene match: 6. The CDR3 protein is CAWRWTGTSEAFF. The CDR3 coding sequence is TGTGCCTGGAGATGGACAGGGACGTCTGAAGCTTTCTTT.

The chain has TRBV20-1 and TRBJ2-3, with 9 nucleotides matching TRBD2. The germline CDR1 and CDR2 sequences are DFQATT and SNEGSKA (reference sequence). Losses at the gene ends were 3 bases for V and 4 bases for J; bases not matched to a gene: 5. The CDR3 is 14 residues long. The chain's CDR3 is CSARASGISDTQYF. In nucleotides, the CDR3 is TGCAGTGCTAGGGCTAGCGGGATCTCAGATACGCAGTATTTT.

The J gene is TRBJ2-3, the V gene TRBV20-1; 10 positions match TRBD2. In germline, CDR1 is DFQATT, CDR2 SNEGSKA (reference sequence). This CDR3 is 16 amino acids long. V shed 3 bases, J shed 1 base, and the junction held 7 bases outside the gene matches. The DNA for the CDR3 is TGCAGTGCTAGTGGGGAACTAGCGGGACGCACAGATACGCAGTATTTT. Its translation: CSASGELAGRTDTQYF.

About this clonotype itself: The junction departs from the called germline gene at one end, perhaps through a read error. The chain carries TRBV7-6 and TRBJ2-1; D possibly corresponds to TRBD2 (6 bases). CDR3 size: 16 residues. CDR1 and CDR2 (germline): SGHVS, FNYEAQ. CDR3 loop: CASRLAAAGSWNEQFF. CDR3 DNA: TGTGCCAGCAGGTTAGCCGCCGCGGGATCGTGGAATGAGCAGTTCTTC.

Only a few counts were recorded for this clonotype. CDR3 DNA sequence: TGTGCCAGCAGCTGGGACTGGAGAACTGAAGCTTTCTTT. It encodes CASSWDWRTEAFF. The chain employs TRBV12-3 or TRBV12-4 and TRBJ1-1; TRBD1 is a possible D gene (5 bases). The ends were cut back, 6 bases at V and 5 bases at J, with 13 bases in the middle. The CDR3 loop spans 13 amino acids.

The V call is TRBV28, the J call TRBJ1-3; TRBD1 is a possible D gene (6 bases). The germline CDR1 and CDR2 sequences are MDHEN and SYDVKM. The CDR3 spans 15 residues. V was shortened by 3 bases and J by 1 base, with 10 bases between the two germline ends. The CDR3 loop reads CASSLAGESGNTIYF. The CDR3 DNA sequence: TGTGCCAGCAGTTTGGCAGGGGAGTCTGGAAACACCATATATTTT.

This clonotype was observed a few times. This chain links TRBV20-1 with TRBJ2-1, with D maybe TRBD2 (7 bases). CDR3 length: 13 amino acids. Germline values: CDR1 DFQATT, CDR2 SNEGSKA (reference sequence). The CDR3 sequence: CTVGGGRYNEQFF. The CDR3 bases are TGCACCGTGGGGGGCGGGAGATACAATGAGCAGTTCTTC.

In its sample, this clonotype was seen many times. CDR3 sequence reads: CASSFQGLAADTQYF. The DNA for the CDR3 is TGTGCCAGCAGCTTCCAGGGACTAGCGGCAGATACGCAGTATTTT. The chain links TRBV7-2 to TRBJ2-3, with 11 positions matching TRBD2. Germline loops: CDR1 SGHTA, CDR2 FQGNSA. V was clipped by 3 bases and J by 4 bases; unmatched bases: 3. The CDR3 has 15 residues.

This clonotype was seen a handful of times. The DNA of the CDR3 is TGTGCCAGCAGTTACTCGGGCAGAGGACTTCAAGGCTACACCTTC. It translates to CASSYSGRGLQGYTF. This chain links TRBV6-5 with TRBJ1-2; no firm D call. The germline V gene encodes CDR1 MNHEY and CDR2 SVGAGI. Trimming took 0 bases from V and 8 from J, leaving 16 bases between them. The CDR3 sequence is 15 residues long.

The chain has TRBV7-2 and TRBJ1-5, with TRBD1 as a possible D gene (6 bases). The CDR3 runs 15 residues. Trimming took off 1 base at V and 7 bases at J, with 14 bases between the two ends. In germline, CDR1 is SGHTA, CDR2 FQGNSA. Written as DNA, the CDR3 is TGTGCCAGCAGCTTAGGAGGGGGGATCGGACAGCCCCAGCATTTT. Protein product: CASSLGGGIGQPQHF.

The V gene is TRBV11-2, the J gene TRBJ1-3; no reliable D call. Germline CDR1 reads SGHAT; CDR2 reads FQNNGV. The CDR3 has 14 amino acids. Trimming shortened V by 6 bases and J by 0 bases, and 9 bases separated the two germline ends. The CDR3, as DNA: TGTGCCAGCAGGAACGTAATCTCTGGAAACACCATATATTTT. As protein: CASRNVISGNTIYF.

This clonotype was observed a few times. The chain combines TRBV6-2 or TRBV6-3 with TRBJ1-5, with 10 bases that match TRBD1. The CDR3 spans 17 residues. CDR1 and CDR2 (germline): MNHEY, SVGEGT. Trimming removed 2 bases from V and 1 base from J; junction bases left unmatched: 5. The CDR3 reads CASSYGRQGASNQPQHF. CDR3 bases: TGTGCCAGCAGTTACGGTCGACAGGGGGCAAGCAATCAGCCCCAGCATTTT.

The chain uses TRBV24-1 and TRBJ2-3, with 9 bases aligning to TRBD2. The CDR3 contains 14 residues. CDR1 is KGHDR and CDR2 is SFDVKD in the germline V gene. J lost 3 bases, V lost 10 bases, and 7 bases had no gene match. In nucleotides, the CDR3 is TGTGCCACAAATACGGGACTAGCAACAGATACGCAGTATTTT. The encoded protein is CATNTGLATDTQYF.

This clonotype came up many times. This chain uses TRBV11-1 with TRBJ2-3; D unclear. Deletions cut 3 bases from V and 2 bases from J, with 6 bases between. The CDR3 totals 13 residues. Germline V gene lookup returns CDR1 SGHAT and CDR2 FQDESV (reference sequence). The CDR3 region is CASSFTPTDTQYF. The DNA of the CDR3 is TGTGCCAGCAGCTTTACGCCCACAGATACGCAGTATTTT.

V is TRBV6-2 or TRBV6-3 and J is TRBJ1-3, with 7 nucleotides matching TRBD1. CDR3 size: 14 residues. CDR1 MNHEY and CDR2 SVGEGT come from the germline V gene. With 7 bases clipped from V and 0 bases from J, the junction kept 3 bases outside the gene matches. In nucleotides, the CDR3 is TGTGCCAGCAAACAGGGGACCTCTGGAAACACCATATATTTT. The encoded protein is CASKQGTSGNTIYF.

There are a few counts of this clonotype. The chain combines TRBV6-5 with TRBJ2-1; 7 nucleotides align to TRBD2. Looked up from germline, CDR1 is MNHEY and CDR2 is SVGAGI. Trimming at V came to 2 bases and at J to 3 bases, leaving 1 base not matched to a gene. CDR3 length equals 14 residues. The CDR3 DNA follows: TGTGCCAGCAGTTACGCGGGAGACTACAATGAGCAGTTCTTC. Translation: CASSYAGDYNEQFF.

As DNA, the CDR3 is TGTGCCAGCTCACCACTTTCTCTACAGGGGACGCAGAGGAACACTGAAGCTTTCTTT. Its translation is CASSPLSLQGTQRNTEAFF. The chain joins TRBV7-9 to TRBJ1-1, with 7 bases fitting TRBD1. Germline V gene data show CDR1 as SEHNR and CDR2 as FQNEAQ (reference sequence). With V trimmed by 8 bases and J by 1 base, 22 bases remained unmatched. The CDR3 is made up of 19 amino acids.

The chain couples TRBV7-2 to TRBJ2-2; D gene unclear. Between the trimmed V and J ends, which lost 4 bases and 1 base, there was a span of 10 bases. CDR3 length: 15 residues. CDR1 and CDR2 (germline): SGHTA, FQGNSA. CDR3: CASSWLGGNTGELFF. The CDR3, as DNA: TGTGCCAGCAGCTGGCTGGGCGGGAACACCGGGGAGCTGTTTTTT.

The V gene is TRBV6-1, the J gene TRBJ2-7; D is unclear. The CDR3 sequence is 13 residues long. With 8 bases removed from V and 3 bases from J, the gap between germline ends came to 14 bases. Germline loops: CDR1 MNHNS, CDR2 SASEGT. The CDR3 DNA reads as TGTGCCAGCGGTGCGGAGCATTACTACGAGCAGTACTTC. Amino acids: CASGAEHYYEQYF.

This clonotype occurred a few times. This chain joins TRBV28 and TRBJ2-7, with D perhaps given as TRBD1 or TRBD2 (6 bases each). This CDR3 region has 16 residues. In germline, CDR1 is MDHEN, CDR2 SYDVKM. Trimming left V 3 bases short and J 1 base short, with 16 bases between. The CDR3 spells CASSFRFEGGSYEQYF. Written as DNA, the CDR3 is TGTGCCAGCAGTTTCAGGTTCGAAGGGGGGTCCTACGAGCAGTACTTC. The full variable domain, in which reference TRBV28 and TRBJ2-7 provide the parts outside the CDR3, is DVKVTQSSRYLVKRTGEKVFLECVQDMDHENMFWYRQDPGLGLRLIYFSYDVKMKEKGDIPEGYSVSREKKERFSLILESASTNQTSMYLCASSFRFEGGSYEQYFGPGTRLTVT.

This clonotype was found a few times. The chain links TRBV19 to TRBJ1-3; 7 bases agree with TRBD1. V was clipped by 5 bases and J by 0 bases; unmatched bases: 16. This CDR3 spans 19 amino acids. Germline CDR1 is LNHDA and CDR2 is SQIVND (reference sequence). CDR3 sequence reads: CASSPRGPGQWSSGNTIYF. CDR3 coding DNA: TGTGCCAGTAGTCCTAGAGGCCCGGGACAGTGGAGCTCTGGAAACACCATATATTTT.

This clonotype occurred a few times. The V gene is TRBV9, the J gene TRBJ2-3; a possible D gene is TRBD1 (6 bases). Deletions cut 2 bases from V and 3 bases from J, with 10 bases between. The CDR3 covers 14 residues. Germline V lookup: CDR1 SGDLS, CDR2 YYNGEE. The CDR3 sequence: CASSVATGTDTQYF. DNA for the CDR3: TGTGCCAGCAGCGTTGCGACAGGAACAGATACGCAGTATTTT. The whole variable domain, filled in from reference TRBV9 and TRBJ2-3, reads DSGVTQTPKHLITATGQRVTLRCSPRSGDLSVYWYQQSLDQGLQFLIQYYNGEERAKGNILERFSAQQFPDLHSELNLSSLELGDSALYFCASSVATGTDTQYFGPGTRLTVL.

This sequence joins TRBV7-2 and TRBJ1-2, with 7 bases lining up with TRBD1. The V gene's germline CDR1 is SGHTA and CDR2 FQGNSA. Trimming removed 4 bases from V and 7 bases from J; junction bases left unmatched: 6. The CDR3 length is 13 residues. The DNA of the CDR3 is TGTGCCAGCAGCTCAGGACAGGTTGGTGGCTACACCTTC. It is translated as CASSSGQVGGYTF.